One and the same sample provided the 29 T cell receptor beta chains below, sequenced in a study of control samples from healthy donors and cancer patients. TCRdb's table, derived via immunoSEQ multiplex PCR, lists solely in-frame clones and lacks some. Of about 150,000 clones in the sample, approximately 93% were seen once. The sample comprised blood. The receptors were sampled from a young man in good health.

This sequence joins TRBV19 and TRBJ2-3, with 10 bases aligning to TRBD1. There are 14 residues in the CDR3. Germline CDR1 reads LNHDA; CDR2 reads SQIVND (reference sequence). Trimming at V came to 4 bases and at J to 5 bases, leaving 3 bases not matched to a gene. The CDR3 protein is CASSRDRGEDTQYF. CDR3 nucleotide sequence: TGTGCCAGTAGTAGGGACAGGGGTGAAGATACGCAGTATTTT.

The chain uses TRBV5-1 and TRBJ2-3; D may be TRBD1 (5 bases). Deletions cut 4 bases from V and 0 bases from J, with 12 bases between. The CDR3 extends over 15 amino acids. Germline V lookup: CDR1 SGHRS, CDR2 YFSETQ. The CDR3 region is CASSILGASTDTQYF. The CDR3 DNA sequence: TGCGCCAGCAGCATCTTAGGGGCTAGCACAGATACGCAGTATTTT. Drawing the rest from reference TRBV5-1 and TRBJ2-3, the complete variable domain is KAGVTQTPRYLIKTRGQQVTLSCSPISGHRSVSWYQQTPGQGLQFLFEYFSETQRNKGNFPGRFSGRQFSNSRSEMNVSTLELGDSALYLCASSILGASTDTQYFGPGTRLTVL.

CDR3 in amino acids: CASSPVDTQYF. The CDR3, as DNA: TGTGCCAGCTCCCCGGTAGATACGCAGTATTTT. This chain joins TRBV6-6 and TRBJ2-3; D is unclear. Germline V gives CDR1 MNHNY, CDR2 SVGAGI (reference sequence). The CDR3 loop spans 11 amino acids. V was pared by 8 bases and J by 5 bases, with 8 bases between.

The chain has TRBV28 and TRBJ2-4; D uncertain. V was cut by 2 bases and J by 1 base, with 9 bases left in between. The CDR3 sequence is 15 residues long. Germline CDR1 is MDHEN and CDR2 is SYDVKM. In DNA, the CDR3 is TGTGCCAGCAGTTTAGGGGATTCTGCCAAAAACATTCAGTACTTC. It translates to CASSLGDSAKNIQYF.

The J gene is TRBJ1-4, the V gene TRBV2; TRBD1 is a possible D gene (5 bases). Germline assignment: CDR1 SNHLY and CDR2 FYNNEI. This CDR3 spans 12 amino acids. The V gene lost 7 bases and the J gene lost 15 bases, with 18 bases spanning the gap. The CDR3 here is CASIAPGREMFF. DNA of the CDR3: TGTGCCAGCATTGCCCCGGGGCGGGAGATGTTTTTT.

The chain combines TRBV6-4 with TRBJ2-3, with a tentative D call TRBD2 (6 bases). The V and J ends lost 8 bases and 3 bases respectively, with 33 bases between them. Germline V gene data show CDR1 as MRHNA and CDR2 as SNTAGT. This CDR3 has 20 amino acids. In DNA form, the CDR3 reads TGTGCCAGCCGTTCAGCGACCACTAGCCTTTTGCGTTTAGTTACAGATACGCAGTATTTT. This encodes CASRSATTSLLRLVTDTQYF.

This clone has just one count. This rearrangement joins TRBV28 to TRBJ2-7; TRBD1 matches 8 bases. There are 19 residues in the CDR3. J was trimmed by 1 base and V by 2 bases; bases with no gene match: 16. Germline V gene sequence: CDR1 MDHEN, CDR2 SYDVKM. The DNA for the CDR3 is TGTGCCAGCAGTTTACACTTGTGGGGACAGGACCCAATTTCCTACGAGCAGTACTTC. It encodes CASSLHLWGQDPISYEQYF.

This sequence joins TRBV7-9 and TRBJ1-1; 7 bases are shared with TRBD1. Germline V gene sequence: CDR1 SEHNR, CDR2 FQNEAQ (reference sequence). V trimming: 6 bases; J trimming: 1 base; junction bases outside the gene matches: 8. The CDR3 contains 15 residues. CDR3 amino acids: CASRRSTGKNTEAFF. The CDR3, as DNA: TGTGCCAGCAGACGATCGACAGGGAAGAACACTGAAGCTTTCTTT.

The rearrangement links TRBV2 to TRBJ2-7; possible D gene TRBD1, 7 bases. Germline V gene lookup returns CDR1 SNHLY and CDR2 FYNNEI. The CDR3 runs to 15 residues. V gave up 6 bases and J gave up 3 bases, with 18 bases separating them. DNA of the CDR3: TGTGCCAGCAGCCGCGAAGGAGGGGGCCTCTACGAGCAGTACTTC. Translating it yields CASSREGGGLYEQYF.

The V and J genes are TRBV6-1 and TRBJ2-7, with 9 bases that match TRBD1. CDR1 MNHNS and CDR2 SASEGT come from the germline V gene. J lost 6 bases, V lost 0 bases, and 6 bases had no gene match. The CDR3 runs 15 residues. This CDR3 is CASSEADRTGVEQYF. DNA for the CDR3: TGTGCCAGCAGTGAAGCAGACCGGACAGGGGTCGAGCAGTACTTC.

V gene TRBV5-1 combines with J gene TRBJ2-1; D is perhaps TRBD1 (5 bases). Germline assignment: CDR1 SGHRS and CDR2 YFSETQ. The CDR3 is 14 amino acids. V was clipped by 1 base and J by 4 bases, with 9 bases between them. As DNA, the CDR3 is TGCGCCAGCAGCTTGCTCGACAGTTACAATGAGCAGTTCTTC. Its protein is CASSLLDSYNEQFF.

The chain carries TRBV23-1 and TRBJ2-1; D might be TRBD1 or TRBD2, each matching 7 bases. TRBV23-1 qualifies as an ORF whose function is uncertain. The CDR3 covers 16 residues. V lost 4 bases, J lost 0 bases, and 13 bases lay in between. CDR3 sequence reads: CASSREGAFSYNEQFF. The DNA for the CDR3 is TGCGCCAGCAGTCGGGAGGGGGCTTTCTCCTACAATGAGCAGTTCTTC.

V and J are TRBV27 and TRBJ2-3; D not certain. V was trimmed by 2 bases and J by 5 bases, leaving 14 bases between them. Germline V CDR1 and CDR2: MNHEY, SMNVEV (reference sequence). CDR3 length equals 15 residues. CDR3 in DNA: TGTGCCAGCAGTTTAGGGAATCCCGCTGGAGATACGCAGTATTTT. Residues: CASSLGNPAGDTQYF.

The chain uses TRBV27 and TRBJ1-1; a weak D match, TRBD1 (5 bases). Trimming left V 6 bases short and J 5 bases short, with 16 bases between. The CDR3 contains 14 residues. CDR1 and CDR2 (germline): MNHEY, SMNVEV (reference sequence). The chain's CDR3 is CASSLRDEWTEAFF. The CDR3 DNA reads TGTGCCAGCAGCCTCCGGGACGAGTGGACTGAAGCTTTCTTT.

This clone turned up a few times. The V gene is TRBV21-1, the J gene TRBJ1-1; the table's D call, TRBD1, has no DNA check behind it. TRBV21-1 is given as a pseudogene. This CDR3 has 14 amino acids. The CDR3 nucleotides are TGTGCCAGCAGCGAGGGACATAGGAACACTGAAGCTTTCTTT. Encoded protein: CASSEGHRNTEAFF.

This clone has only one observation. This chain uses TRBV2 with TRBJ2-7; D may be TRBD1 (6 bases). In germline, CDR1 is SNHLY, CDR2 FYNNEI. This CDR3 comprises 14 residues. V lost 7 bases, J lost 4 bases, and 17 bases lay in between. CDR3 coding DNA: TGTGCCAGCACCCTACAGGGTTCCCGTTACGAGCAGTACTTC. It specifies CASTLQGSRYEQYF. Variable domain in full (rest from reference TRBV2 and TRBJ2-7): EPEVTQTPSHQVTQMGQEVILRCVPISNHLYFYWYRQILGQKVEFLVSFYNNEISEKSEIFDDQFSVERPDGSNFTLKIRSTKLEDSAMYFCASTLQGSRYEQYFGPGTRLTVT.

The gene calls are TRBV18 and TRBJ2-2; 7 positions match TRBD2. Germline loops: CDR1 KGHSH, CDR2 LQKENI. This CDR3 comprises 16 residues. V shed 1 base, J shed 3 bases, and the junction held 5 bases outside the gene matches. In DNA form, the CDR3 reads TGTGCCAGCTCACCACGCCTAGCGGAATACACCGGGGAGCTGTTTTTT. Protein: CASSPRLAEYTGELFF.

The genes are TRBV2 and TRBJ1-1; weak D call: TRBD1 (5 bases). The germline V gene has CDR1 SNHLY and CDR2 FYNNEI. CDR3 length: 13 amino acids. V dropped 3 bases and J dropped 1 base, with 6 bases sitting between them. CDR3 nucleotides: TGTGCCAGCAGTGATGGACAGAACACTGAAGCTTTCTTT. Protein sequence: CASSDGQNTEAFF.

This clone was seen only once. For the CDR3, the DNA is TGCGCCAGCAGCCAGCTCGATTTCGGACAGCCCCAGCATTTT. It codes for CASSQLDFGQPQHF. The rearrangement links TRBV4-1 to TRBJ1-5, with D unresolved. This CDR3 spans 14 amino acids. The V gene lost 3 bases and the J gene lost 7 bases, with 13 bases spanning the gap. Germline CDR1 MGHRA, CDR2 YSYEKL.

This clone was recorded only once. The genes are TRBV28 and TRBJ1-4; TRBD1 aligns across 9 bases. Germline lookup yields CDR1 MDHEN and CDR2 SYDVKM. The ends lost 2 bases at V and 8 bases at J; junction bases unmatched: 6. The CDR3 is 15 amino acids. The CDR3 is CASSLPTGGREKLFF. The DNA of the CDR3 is TGTGCCAGCAGTTTACCGACAGGGGGACGCGAAAAACTGTTTTTT.

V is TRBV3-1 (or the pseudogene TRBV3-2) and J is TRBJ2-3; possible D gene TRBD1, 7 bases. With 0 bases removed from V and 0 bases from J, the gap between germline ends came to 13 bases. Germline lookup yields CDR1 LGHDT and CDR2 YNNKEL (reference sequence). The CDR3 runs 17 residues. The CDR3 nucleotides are TGTGCCAGCAGCCAAGATTCACAGGGGACTAGCACAGATACGCAGTATTTT. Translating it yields CASSQDSQGTSTDTQYF.

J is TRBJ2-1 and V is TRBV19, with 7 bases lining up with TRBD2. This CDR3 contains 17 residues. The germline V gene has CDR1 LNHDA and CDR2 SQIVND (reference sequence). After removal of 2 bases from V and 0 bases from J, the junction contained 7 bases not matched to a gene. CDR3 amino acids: CASSIFLGGGSYNEQFF. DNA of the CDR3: TGTGCCAGTAGTATATTTCTGGGCGGGGGCTCCTACAATGAGCAGTTCTTC.

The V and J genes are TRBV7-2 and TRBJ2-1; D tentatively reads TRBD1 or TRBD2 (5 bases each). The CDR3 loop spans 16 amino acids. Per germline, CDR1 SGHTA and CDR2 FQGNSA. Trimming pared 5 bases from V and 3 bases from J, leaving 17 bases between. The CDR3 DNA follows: TGTGCCAGCAGCGTCTCCGGGCTTGGGGGCTACAATGAGCAGTTCTTC. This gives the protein CASSVSGLGGYNEQFF.

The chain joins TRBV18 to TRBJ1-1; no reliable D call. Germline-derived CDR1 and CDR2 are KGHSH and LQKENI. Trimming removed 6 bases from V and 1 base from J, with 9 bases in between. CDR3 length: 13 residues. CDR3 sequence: CASSQEGNTEAFF. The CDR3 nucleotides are TGTGCCAGCTCTCAGGAGGGGAACACTGAAGCTTTCTTT.

The CDR3 coding sequence is TGTGCCAGCACCGCCTTAGGGGAAAGACAGGGCTCCTACGAGCAGTACTTC. It specifies CASTALGERQGSYEQYF. The chain recombines TRBV2 with TRBJ2-7, with TRBD1 identical over 7 bases. The CDR3 contains 17 residues. Unmatched junction bases numbered 15, after V lost 7 bases and J lost 0 bases. Germline V gene lookup returns CDR1 SNHLY and CDR2 FYNNEI.

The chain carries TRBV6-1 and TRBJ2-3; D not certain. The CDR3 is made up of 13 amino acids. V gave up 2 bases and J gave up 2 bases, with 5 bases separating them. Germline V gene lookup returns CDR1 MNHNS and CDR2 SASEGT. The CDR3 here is CASSEPNTDTQYF. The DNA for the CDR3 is TGTGCCAGCAGTGAACCAAACACAGATACGCAGTATTTT.

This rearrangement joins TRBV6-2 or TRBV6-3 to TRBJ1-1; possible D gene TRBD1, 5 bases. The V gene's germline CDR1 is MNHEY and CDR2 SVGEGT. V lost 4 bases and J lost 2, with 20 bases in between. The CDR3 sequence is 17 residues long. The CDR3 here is CASSSLFILGVNTEAFF. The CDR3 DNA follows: TGTGCCAGCAGTTCCCTCTTCATTTTAGGGGTAAACACTGAAGCTTTCTTT.

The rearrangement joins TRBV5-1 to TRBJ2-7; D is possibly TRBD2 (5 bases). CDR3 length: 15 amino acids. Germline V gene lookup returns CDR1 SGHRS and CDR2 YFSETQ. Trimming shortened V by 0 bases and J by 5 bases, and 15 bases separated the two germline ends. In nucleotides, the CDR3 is TGCGCCAGCAGCTTGGCGGGGTACGCTCCTAACGAGCAGTACTTC. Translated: CASSLAGYAPNEQYF.

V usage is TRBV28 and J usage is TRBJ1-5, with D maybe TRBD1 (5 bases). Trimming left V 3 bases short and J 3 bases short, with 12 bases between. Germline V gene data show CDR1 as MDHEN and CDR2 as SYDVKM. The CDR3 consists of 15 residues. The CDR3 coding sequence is TGTGCCAGCAGTTTTCCAGGGAGAAACAATCAGCCCCAGCATTTT. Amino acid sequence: CASSFPGRNNQPQHF. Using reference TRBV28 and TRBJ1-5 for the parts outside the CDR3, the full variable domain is DVKVTQSSRYLVKRTGEKVFLECVQDMDHENMFWYRQDPGLGLRLIYFSYDVKMKEKGDIPEGYSVSREKKERFSLILESASTNQTSMYLCASSFPGRNNQPQHFGDGTRLSIL.